This is a list of T cell receptor beta chains from one sample in a study of T cells in Graves' hyperthyroidism and ophthalmopathy. TCRdb re-called the multiplex PCR reads with MiXCR, one entry per CDR3 protein. This repertoire shows hundreds of thousands of distinct CDR3 sequences, about half found once; its top ten account for 8.2%. What was sequenced was peripheral blood or thyroid tissue (not recorded which). The receptors come from a woman aged 18-29 years with Graves' hyperthyroidism. Each CDR3 is given with its conserved first and last residue. A D gene is named only where the DNA matches it firmly. Clone sizes are given selectively: once, few, many, or a class where the clone is expanded.

TRBD2 | TRBJ2-5 | . | TRBV10-3 | TGTGCCATCAGTGATGACGGTAGCGGGAGAAGTTTCGAGACCCAGTACTTC | CAISDDGSGRSFETQYF
. | TRBJ1-2 | many | TRBV20-1 | TGCAGTGTCGTACAACAACGGGATGGCTACACCTTC | CSVVQQRDGYTF
. | TRBJ1-2 | few | TRBV20-1 | TGCAGTGCCCAAACCCCAGGGAGGTTAAATCGTGGCTACACCTTC | CSAQTPGRLNRGYTF
. | TRBJ1-1 | . | TRBV10-3 | TGTGCCAGCAGTGCTAGACCCCGGAGGGAGACTGAAGCTTTCTTT | CASSARPRRETEAFF
. | TRBJ2-7 | once | TRBV5-6 | TGTGCCAGCATCAACGGGATCGACGAGCAGTACTTC | CASINGIDEQYF
. | TRBJ1-3 | . | TRBV10-3 | TGTGCCATCAGTGAGGACAGAACTGGAAACACCATATATTTT | CAISEDRTGNTIYF
. | TRBJ1-4 | few | TRBV11-1 | TGTGCCAGCAGCCCACACTCATACGACAGTTACAAGTTTTTT | CASSPHSYDSYKFF
. | TRBJ1-6 | few | TRBV20-1 | TGCAGTGCGTTTCGAAGCTCCTATAATTCACCCCTCCACTTT | CSAFRSSYNSPLHF
. | TRBJ2-5 | . | TRBV10-3 | TGTGCCATCAGTGTGGCGACACAGTACTTC | CAISVATQYF
. | TRBJ1-3 | . | TRBV29-1 | TGCAGTTTCGGTCGGGCCGGGAACACCATATATTTT | CSFGRAGNTIYF
. | TRBJ2-5 | many | TRBV2 | TGTGCAACCACCGCCAGGGAGACCCAGTACTTC | CATTARETQYF
TRBD2 | TRBJ2-7 | . | TRBV7-2 | TGTGCCAGCTTCCGGCTAGCGGGGGGGAACTACGAGCAGTACTTC | CASFRLAGGNYEQYF
TRBD1 | TRBJ2-2 | . | TRBV7-2 | TGTGCCAGCAAGGAGACAGGGGCCGCCGGGGAGCTGTTTTTT | CASKETGAAGELFF
. | TRBJ1-2 | . | TRBV19 | TGTGCCAGTAGTATAGGGGACCGGGCGGACGGCTACACCTTC | CASSIGDRADGYTF
. | TRBJ1-4 | many | TRBV7-2 | TGTGCCAGCAGCGTCGACAGCTCAGCAACTAATGAAAAACTGTTTTTT | CASSVDSSATNEKLFF
. | TRBJ1-2 | . | TRBV7-9 | TGTGCCAGCAGCTTGGAACAGGACTATGGCTACACCTTC | CASSLEQDYGYTF
TRBD2 | TRBJ2-7 | many | TRBV29-1 | TGCAGCGTCACCTTTAGCGGGAGGGCCTACGAGCAGTACTTC | CSVTFSGRAYEQYF
. | TRBJ2-7 | once | TRBV5-1 | TGTGCCAGCAGCACAACTAGCCCAACTACTACCTACGAGCAGTACTTC | CASSTTSPTTTYEQYF
TRBD1 | TRBJ2-2 | many | TRBV15 | TGTGCCACCAGCAAGGACAGGGAATCCGGGGAGCTGTTTTTT | CATSKDRESGELFF
TRBD1 | TRBJ2-7 | few | TRBV2 | TGTGCCAGCAGTGAAGAGGACAGGTACGAGCAGTACTTC | CASSEEDRYEQYF
. | TRBJ1-5 | many | TRBV2 | TGTGCCAGCAGCCACTACAGGGACCGCAATCAGCCCCAGCATTTT | CASSHYRDRNQPQHF
TRBD1 | TRBJ2-5 | few | TRBV11-2 | TGTGCCAGCAGCGAGGGACAGGGAGGAGAGACCCAGTACTTC | CASSEGQGGETQYF
. | TRBJ1-2 | once | TRBV7-9 | TGTGCCAGCAGTTTTTCCAGGGCCCAACTGGTCTATGGCTACACCTTC | CASSFSRAQLVYGYTF
. | TRBJ2-6 | many | TRBV29-1 | TGCAGCGTTGAGCAGATCCACTCTGGGGCCAACGTCCTGACTTTC | CSVEQIHSGANVLTF
. | TRBJ2-7 | . | TRBV2 | TGTGCCAGCAGTGAACAACTAGCTTCCGTCGAGCAGTACTTC | CASSEQLASVEQYF
TRBD2 | TRBJ2-7 | . | TRBV20-1 | TGCAGTGCTTCCGGACTAGCAAGGAACTACGAGCAGTACTTC | CSASGLARNYEQYF
. | TRBJ2-1 | once | TRBV20-1 | TGCAGTGCTAAGCAGAGCAGGGGAAGCAATCAGCAGTTCTTC | CSAKQSRGSNQQFF
. | TRBJ2-3 | . | TRBV13 | TGTGCCAGCAGCTTTCGCCTTGATACGCAGTATTTT | CASSFRLDTQYF
. | TRBJ1-5 | many | TRBV7-3 | TGTGCCAGCAGCTTCAGGTCTTGGCAGGGGCCTAATCAGCCCCAGCATTTT | CASSFRSWQGPNQPQHF
. | TRBJ1-6 | . | TRBV25-1 | TGTGCCAGCAGTGAGAGGGGCAGTGGCAATAATTCACCCCTCCACTTT | CASSERGSGNNSPLHF
. | TRBJ2-7 | few | TRBV9 | TGTGCCAGCAGCCCAAACCTAAGAGAGCAGTACTTC | CASSPNLREQYF
. | TRBJ1-5 | . | TRBV7-8 | TGTGCCAGCAGCTTAGGAGGGGCTTATAGCAATCAGCCCCAGCATTTT | CASSLGGAYSNQPQHF
TRBD2 | TRBJ2-7 | . | TRBV7-2 | TGTGCCAGCAGCTCCCCCGGACTAGCGGGCGCGGGGTACTTC | CASSSPGLAGAGYF
. | TRBJ1-2 | few | TRBV25-1 | TGTGCCAGCAGCCAAGATCCGGGGATTCGCGGCTACACCTTC | CASSQDPGIRGYTF
. | TRBJ1-2 | few | TRBV9 | TGTGCCAGCAGCGTTGGGGGGGCGTCTAACTATGGCTACACCTTC | CASSVGGASNYGYTF
. | TRBJ1-4 | many | TRBV20-1 | TGCAGTGCTAGTAAGCACTCAACTAATGAAAAACTGTTTTTT | CSASKHSTNEKLFF
. | TRBJ1-1 | . | TRBV19 | TGTGCCAGTACCACCCTGCGAGGGGTTAGGAACACTGAAGCTTTCTTT | CASTTLRGVRNTEAFF
. | TRBJ2-6 | once | TRBV11-2 | TGTGCCAGCAGCCCGAGGGGGTTAAATGGGGCCAACGTCCTGACTTTC | CASSPRGLNGANVLTF
. | TRBJ1-1 | few | TRBV20-1 | TGCAGTGCCATTAACAGGAATCTGAACACTGAAGCTTTCTTT | CSAINRNLNTEAFF
. | TRBJ2-7 | . | TRBV24-1 | TGTGCCACCAGTGCTAGAGCGGAGGGCTCCTACGAGCAGTACTTC | CATSARAEGSYEQYF
. | TRBJ1-1 | . | TRBV2 | TGTGCCAGCAGTGAGGTTAGGGGTAGCCCTGAAGCTTTCTTT | CASSEVRGSPEAFF
. | TRBJ1-1 | many | TRBV29-1 | TGCAGCGTCTCGTACACTGAAGCTTTCTTT | CSVSYTEAFF